The clone carrying this TCR beta chain was detected a few times. Antigen specificity is unknown. This sample stems from a study of blood T cells in healthy people across ages. Study context: In model experiments, template switching was able to capture about one barcoded beta molecule for every two T cells that were present. Findings and caveats of the study: Unsorted PBMCs ruled out conclusive naive versus antigen-experienced comparison. With naive T cell percentage, TCR beta diversity showed a strong correlation. Higher diversity and more naive CD4+ cells were features of long-lived donors, compared to aged donors.

The use of a sample-barcoded 5' primer and a J-beta primer mix characterized a second PCR of roughly 7 to 11 cycles. TCRdb re-called the 5' RACE reads through MiXCR, storing one row per CDR3 protein. The sample consists of about 1.7 million distinct CDR3 sequences, approximately 28% of them appearing once. The J segment lost 6 bases and the V segment lost 1 base, leaving 6 bases of the junction unmatched. The length of the CDR3 is 17 residues. Germline values: CDR1 SGHAT, CDR2 FQNNGV. Sequenced: blood. The clonotype was recovered from a woman aged 30 to 39 in good health. This rearrangement joins TRBV11-2 to TRBJ2-1; 13 bases match TRBD2. The CDR3 is CASSLVAGLAGINEQFF. Here the CDR3 DNA reads TGTGCCAGCAGCTTAGTCGCGGGACTAGCGGGGATCAATGAGCAGTTCTTC.